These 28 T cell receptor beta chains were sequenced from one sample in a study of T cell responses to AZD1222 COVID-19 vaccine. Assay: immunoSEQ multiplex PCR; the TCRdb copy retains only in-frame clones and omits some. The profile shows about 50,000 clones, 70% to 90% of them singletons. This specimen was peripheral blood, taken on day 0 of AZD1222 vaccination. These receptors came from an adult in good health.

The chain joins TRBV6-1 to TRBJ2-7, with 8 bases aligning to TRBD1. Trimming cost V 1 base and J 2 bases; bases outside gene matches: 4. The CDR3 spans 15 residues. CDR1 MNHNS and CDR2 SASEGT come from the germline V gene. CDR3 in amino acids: CASSEGGTGPYEQYF. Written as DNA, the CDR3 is TGTGCCAGCAGTGAAGGTGGGACAGGACCCTACGAGCAGTACTTC.

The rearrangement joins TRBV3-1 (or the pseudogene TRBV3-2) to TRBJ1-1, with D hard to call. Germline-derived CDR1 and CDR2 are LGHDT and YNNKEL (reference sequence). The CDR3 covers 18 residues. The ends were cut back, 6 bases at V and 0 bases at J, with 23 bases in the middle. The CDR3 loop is CASSLNPRNAKMNTEAFF. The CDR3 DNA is TGTGCCAGCAGTCTCAACCCCCGTAATGCGAAAATGAACACTGAAGCTTTCTTT.

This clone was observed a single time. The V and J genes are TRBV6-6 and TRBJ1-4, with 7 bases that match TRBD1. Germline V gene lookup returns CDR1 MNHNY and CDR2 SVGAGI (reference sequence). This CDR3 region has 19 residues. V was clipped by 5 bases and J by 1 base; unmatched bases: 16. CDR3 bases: TGTGCCAGCAGTCAAACCCGGGACAGCGTTCTAATAACTAATGAAAAACTGTTTTTT. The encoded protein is CASSQTRDSVLITNEKLFF.

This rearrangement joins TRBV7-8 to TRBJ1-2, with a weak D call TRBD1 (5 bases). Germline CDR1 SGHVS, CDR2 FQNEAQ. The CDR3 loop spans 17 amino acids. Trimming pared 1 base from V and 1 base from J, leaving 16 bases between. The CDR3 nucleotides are TGTGCCAGCAGCTTAGACTATAATTGGGGGGGTAACTATGGCTACACCTTC. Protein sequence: CASSLDYNWGGNYGYTF.

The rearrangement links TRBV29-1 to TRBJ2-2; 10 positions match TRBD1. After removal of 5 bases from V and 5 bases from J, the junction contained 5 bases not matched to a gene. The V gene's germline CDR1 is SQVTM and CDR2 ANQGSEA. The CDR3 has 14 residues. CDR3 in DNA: TGCAGCGTTATGACAGGGGGCTATACCGGGGAGCTGTTTTTT. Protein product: CSVMTGGYTGELFF.

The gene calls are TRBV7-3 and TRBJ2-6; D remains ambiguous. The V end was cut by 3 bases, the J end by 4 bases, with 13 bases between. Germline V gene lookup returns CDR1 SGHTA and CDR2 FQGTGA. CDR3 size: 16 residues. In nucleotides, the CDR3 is TGTGCCAGCAGCTTCGGGCGAGGAGCGGGGGCCAACGTCCTGACTTTC. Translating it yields CASSFGRGAGANVLTF. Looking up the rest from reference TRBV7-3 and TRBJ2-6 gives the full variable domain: GAGVSQTPSNKVTEKGKYVELRCDPISGHTALYWYRQSLGQGPEFLIYFQGTGAADDSGLPNDRFFAVRPEGSVSTLKIQRTERGDSAVYLCASSFGRGAGANVLTFGAGSRLTVL.

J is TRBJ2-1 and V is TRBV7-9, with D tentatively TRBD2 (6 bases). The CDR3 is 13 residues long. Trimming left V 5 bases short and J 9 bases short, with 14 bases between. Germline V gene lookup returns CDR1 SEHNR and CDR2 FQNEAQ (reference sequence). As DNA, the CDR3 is TGTGCCAGCAGCGGCCGCGGGGCGGTTGAGCAGTTCTTC. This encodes CASSGRGAVEQFF.

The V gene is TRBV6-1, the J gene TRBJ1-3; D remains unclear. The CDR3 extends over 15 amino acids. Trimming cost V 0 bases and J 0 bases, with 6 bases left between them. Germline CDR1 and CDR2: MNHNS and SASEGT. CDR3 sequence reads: CASSEAGYSGNTIYF. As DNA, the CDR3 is TGTGCCAGCAGTGAAGCGGGGTACTCTGGAAACACCATATATTTT.

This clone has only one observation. The CDR3 loop is CASSQGVRDREAFF. CDR3 nucleotides: TGTGCCAGCAGCCAAGGGGTCCGAGACAGAGAAGCTTTCTTT. This chain uses TRBV3-1 (or the pseudogene TRBV3-2) with TRBJ1-1; D might be TRBD1 (5 bases). The ends were cut back, 1 base at V and 8 bases at J, with 14 bases in the middle. The CDR3 is 14 residues long. Germline values: CDR1 LGHDT, CDR2 YNNKEL (reference sequence).

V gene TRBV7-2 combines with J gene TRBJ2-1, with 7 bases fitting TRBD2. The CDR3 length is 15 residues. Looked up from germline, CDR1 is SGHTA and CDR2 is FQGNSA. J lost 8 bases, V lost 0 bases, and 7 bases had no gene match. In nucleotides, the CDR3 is TGTGCCAGCAGCTTAGCCGCTAGCGGTGGATATGAGCAGTTCTTC. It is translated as CASSLAASGGYEQFF.

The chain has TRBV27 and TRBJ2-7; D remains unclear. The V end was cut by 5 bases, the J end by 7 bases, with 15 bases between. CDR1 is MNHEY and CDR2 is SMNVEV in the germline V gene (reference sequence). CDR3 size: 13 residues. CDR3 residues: CASSETGQREQYF. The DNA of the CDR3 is TGTGCCAGCAGTGAGACGGGCCAACGGGAGCAGTACTTC.

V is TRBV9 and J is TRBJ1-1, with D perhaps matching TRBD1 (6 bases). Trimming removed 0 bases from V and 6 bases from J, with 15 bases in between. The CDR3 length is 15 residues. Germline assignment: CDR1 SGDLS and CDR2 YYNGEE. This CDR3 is CASSVVDTGLPEAFF. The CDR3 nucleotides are TGTGCCAGCAGCGTAGTTGATACAGGGTTACCTGAAGCTTTCTTT.

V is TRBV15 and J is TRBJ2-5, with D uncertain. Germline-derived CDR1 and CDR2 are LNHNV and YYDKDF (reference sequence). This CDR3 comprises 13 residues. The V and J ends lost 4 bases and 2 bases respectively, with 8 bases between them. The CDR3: CATSNLQQETQYF. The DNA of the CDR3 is TGTGCCACCAGCAACCTTCAGCAAGAGACCCAGTACTTC.

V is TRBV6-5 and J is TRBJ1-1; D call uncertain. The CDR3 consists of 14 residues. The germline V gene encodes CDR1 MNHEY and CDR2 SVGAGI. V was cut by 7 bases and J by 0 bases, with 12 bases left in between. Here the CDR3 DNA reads TGTGCCAGCAATTTTACGTGGGTGAACACTGAAGCTTTCTTT. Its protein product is CASNFTWVNTEAFF.

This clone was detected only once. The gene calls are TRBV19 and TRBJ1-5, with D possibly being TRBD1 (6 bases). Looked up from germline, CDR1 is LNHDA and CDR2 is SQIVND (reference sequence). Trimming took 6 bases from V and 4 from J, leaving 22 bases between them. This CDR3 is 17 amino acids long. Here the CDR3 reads CASSPVGGRLLNQPQHF. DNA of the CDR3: TGTGCCAGTAGCCCCGTGGGGGGGCGACTACTTAATCAGCCCCAGCATTTT. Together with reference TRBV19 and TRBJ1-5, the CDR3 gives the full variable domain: DGGITQSPKYLFRKEGQNVTLSCEQNLNHDAMYWYRQDPGQGLRLIYYSQIVNDFQKGDIAEGYSVSREKKESFPLTVTSAQKNPTAFYLCASSPVGGRLLNQPQHFGDGTRLSIL.

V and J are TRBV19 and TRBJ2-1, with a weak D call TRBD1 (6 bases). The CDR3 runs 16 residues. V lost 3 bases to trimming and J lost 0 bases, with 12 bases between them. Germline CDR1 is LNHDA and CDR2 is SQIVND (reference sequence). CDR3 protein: CASSMGQLISYNEQFF. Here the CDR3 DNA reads TGTGCCAGTAGTATGGGACAACTAATCTCCTACAATGAGCAGTTCTTC.

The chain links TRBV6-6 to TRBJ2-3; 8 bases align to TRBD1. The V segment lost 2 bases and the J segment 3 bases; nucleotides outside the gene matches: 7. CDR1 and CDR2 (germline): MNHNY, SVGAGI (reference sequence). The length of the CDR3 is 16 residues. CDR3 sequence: CASSYPSGTGTDTQYF. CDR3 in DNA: TGTGCCAGCAGTTACCCATCCGGGACAGGTACAGATACGCAGTATTTT.

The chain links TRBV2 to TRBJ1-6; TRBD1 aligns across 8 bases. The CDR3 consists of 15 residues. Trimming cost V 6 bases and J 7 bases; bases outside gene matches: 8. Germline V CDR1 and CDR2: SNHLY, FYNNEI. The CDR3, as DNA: TGTGCCAGCAGACCTCGACAGGGGCGGAATTCACCCCTCCACTTT. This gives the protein CASRPRQGRNSPLHF.

CDR3 residues: CAVRYRDTGELFF. DNA of the CDR3: TGTGCCGTGCGGTACCGTGACACCGGGGAGCTGTTTTTT. The J gene is TRBJ2-2, the V gene TRBV6-5; D is uncertain. The CDR3 extends over 13 amino acids. The germline CDR1 and CDR2 sequences are MNHEY and SVGAGI. With 11 bases removed from V and 3 bases from J, the gap between germline ends came to 13 bases.

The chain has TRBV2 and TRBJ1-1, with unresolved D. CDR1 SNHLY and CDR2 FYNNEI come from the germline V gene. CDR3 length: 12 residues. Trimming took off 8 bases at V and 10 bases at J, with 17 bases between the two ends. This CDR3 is CASRTRSPGAFF. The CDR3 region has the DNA TGTGCCAGCCGCACTCGGTCTCCCGGAGCTTTCTTT.

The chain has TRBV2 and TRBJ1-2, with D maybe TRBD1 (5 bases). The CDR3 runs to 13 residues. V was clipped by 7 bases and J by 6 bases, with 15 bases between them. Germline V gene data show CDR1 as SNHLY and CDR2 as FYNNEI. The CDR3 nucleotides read TGTGCCAGCAATTGGAGGCAGGGTGATGGCTACACCTTC. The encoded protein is CASNWRQGDGYTF.

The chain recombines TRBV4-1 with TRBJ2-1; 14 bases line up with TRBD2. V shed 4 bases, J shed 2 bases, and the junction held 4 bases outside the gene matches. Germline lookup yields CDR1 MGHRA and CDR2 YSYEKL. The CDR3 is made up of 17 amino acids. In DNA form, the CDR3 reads TGCGCCAGCAGCCCAGGACTAGCGGGGGGTGCCTACAATGAGCAGTTCTTC. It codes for CASSPGLAGGAYNEQFF.

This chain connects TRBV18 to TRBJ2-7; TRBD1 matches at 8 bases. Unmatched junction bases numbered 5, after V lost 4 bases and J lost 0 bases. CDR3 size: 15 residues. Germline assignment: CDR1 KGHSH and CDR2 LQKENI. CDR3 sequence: CASSHRDRYSYEQYF. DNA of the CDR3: TGTGCCAGCTCACACCGGGACAGGTACTCCTACGAGCAGTACTTC.

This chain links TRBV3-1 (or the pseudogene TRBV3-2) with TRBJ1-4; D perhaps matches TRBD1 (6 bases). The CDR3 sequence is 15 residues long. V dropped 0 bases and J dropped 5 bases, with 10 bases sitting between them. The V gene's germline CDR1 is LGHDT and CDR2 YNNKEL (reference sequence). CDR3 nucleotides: TGTGCCAGCAGCCAAGACTCCAGGGGAAATGAAAAACTGTTTTTT. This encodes CASSQDSRGNEKLFF.

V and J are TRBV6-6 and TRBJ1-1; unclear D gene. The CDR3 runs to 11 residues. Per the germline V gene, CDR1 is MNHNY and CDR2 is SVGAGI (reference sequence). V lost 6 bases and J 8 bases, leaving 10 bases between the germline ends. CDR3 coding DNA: TGTGCCAGCAGCGTCCAGAGCGAAGCTTTCTTT. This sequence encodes CASSVQSEAFF.

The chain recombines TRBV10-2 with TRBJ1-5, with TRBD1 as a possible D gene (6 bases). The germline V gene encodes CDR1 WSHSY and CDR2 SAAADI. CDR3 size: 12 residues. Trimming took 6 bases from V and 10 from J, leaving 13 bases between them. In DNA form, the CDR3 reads TGCGCCAGCAGAGCCGGACAGTTACCCCAGCATTTT. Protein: CASRAGQLPQHF.

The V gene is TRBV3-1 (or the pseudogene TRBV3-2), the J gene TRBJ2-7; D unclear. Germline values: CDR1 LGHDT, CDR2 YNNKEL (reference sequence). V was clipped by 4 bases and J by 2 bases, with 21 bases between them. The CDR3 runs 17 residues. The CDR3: CASSRRNPTEKPYEQYF. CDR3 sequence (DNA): TGTGCCAGCAGCCGAAGAAACCCGACGGAGAAACCCTACGAGCAGTACTTC.

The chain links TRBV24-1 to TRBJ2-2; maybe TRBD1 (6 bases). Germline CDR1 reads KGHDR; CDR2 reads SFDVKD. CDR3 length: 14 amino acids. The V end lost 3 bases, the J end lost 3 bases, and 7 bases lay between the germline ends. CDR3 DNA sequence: TGTGCCACCAGTGATAACAGGGACACCGGGGAGCTGTTTTTT. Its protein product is CATSDNRDTGELFF.